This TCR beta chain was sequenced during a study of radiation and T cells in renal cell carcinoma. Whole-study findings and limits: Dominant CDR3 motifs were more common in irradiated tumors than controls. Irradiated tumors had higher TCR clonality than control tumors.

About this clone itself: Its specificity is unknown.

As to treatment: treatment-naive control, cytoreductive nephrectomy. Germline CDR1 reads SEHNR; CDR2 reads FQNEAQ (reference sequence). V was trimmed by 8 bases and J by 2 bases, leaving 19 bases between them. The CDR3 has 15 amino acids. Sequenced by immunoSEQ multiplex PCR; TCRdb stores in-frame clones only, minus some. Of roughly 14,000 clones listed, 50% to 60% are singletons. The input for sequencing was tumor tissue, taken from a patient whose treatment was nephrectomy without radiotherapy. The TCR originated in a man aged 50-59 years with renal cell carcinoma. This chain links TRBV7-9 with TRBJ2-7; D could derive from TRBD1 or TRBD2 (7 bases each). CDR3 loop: CASAGDSLYPYEQYF. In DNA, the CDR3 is TGTGCCAGCGCGGGGGACAGCCTTTACCCCTACGAGCAGTACTTC.